This T cell receptor beta chain stems from a study of shared clonotypes between healthy human individuals. Germline CDR1 and CDR2: SGDLS and YYNGEE. This CDR3 comprises 17 residues. After removal of 0 bases from V and 0 bases from J, the junction contained 4 bases not matched to a gene. This table comes from immunoSEQ multiplex PCR, and its TCRdb copy is limited to in-frame clones, with some not included. The sample includes 950,000 to 1,200,000 clones, 60% to 85% of them seen just once. In the case of this clone: Its antigen is currently unknown.

Study-wide points: The low donor count limited represented genetic and exposure-history diversity.

The V and J genes are TRBV9 and TRBJ2-2, with TRBD2 identical over 8 bases. The sample consisted of memory CD4+ T cells from PBMCs. The subset denotes: CD45RA-negative fraction. This TCR was sampled from a man aged 18 to 30 in good health. Some clones in this sample may be carry-over from other donors' samples. The CDR3 nucleotides read TGTGCCAGCAGCGTAGGAGCAGCGGGGGCGAACACCGGGGAGCTGTTTTTT. Its translation is CASSVGAAGANTGELFF.